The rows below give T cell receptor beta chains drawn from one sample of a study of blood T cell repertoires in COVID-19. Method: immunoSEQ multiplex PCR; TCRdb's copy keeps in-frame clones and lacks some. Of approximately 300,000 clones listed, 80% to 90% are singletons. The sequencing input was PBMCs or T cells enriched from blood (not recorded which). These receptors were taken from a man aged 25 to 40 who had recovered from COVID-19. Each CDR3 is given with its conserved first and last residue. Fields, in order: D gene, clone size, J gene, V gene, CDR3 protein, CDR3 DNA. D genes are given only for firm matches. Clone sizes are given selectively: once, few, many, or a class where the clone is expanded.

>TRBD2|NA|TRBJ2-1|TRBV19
CASRGLAGGFGNEQFF
TGTGCCAGTAGGGGACTAGCGGGAGGTTTCGGGAATGAGCAGTTCTTC
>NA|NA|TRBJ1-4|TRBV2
CASSEKARVGEKLFF
TGTGCCAGCAGTGAAAAAGCCAGGGTTGGTGAAAAACTGTTTTTT
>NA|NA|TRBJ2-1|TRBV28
CASTPGWGVNNEQFF
TGTGCCAGCACCCCCGGTTGGGGGGTGAACAATGAGCAGTTCTTC
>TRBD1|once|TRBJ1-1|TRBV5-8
CASSLVGQGGTPEAFF
TGTGCCAGCAGCTTGGTAGGCCAGGGGGGAACACCTGAAGCTTTCTTT
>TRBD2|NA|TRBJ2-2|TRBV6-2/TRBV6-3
CASSYPLAGVRIPANTGELFF
TGTGCCAGCAGTTACCCCCTAGCGGGAGTCCGTATACCCGCGAACACCGGGGAGCTGTTTTTT
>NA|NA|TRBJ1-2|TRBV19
CASSIGHLNYGYTF
TGTGCCAGTAGTATTGGACACCTCAACTATGGCTACACCTTC
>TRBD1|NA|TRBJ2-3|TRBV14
CASSQRAGGTDTQYF
TGTGCCAGCAGCCAACGGGCAGGGGGAACAGATACGCAGTATTTT
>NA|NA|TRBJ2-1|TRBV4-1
CASSQENYGYNEQFF
TGCGCCAGCAGCCAAGAAAACTACGGCTACAATGAGCAGTTCTTC
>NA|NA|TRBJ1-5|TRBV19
CATPEGGEGQPQHF
TGTGCCACCCCCGAAGGGGGGGAAGGCCAGCCCCAGCATTTT
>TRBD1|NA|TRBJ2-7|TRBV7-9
CASSPRQGPYEQYF
TGTGCCAGCAGCCCCCGACAGGGACCCTACGAGCAGTACTTC
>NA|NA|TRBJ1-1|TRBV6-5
CATGLTEAFF
TGTGCCACCGGGTTGACTGAAGCTTTCTTT
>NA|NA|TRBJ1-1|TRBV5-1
CASSLAPRVANTEAFF
TGCGCCAGCAGCTTGGCCCCCCGGGTTGCGAACACTGAAGCTTTCTTT
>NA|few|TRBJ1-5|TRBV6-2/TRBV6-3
CASSDNSNQPQHF
TGTGCCAGCAGTGACAATAGCAATCAGCCCCAGCATTTT
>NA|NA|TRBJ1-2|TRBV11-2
CASSYPLTNYGYTF
TGTGCCAGCAGCTACCCACTAACAAACTATGGCTACACCTTC
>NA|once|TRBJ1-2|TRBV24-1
CATSDSGELTGYTF
TGTGCCACCAGTGATTCGGGAGAGCTGACTGGCTACACCTTC
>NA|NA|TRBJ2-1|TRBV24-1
CATSQGADNEQFF
TGTGCCACCAGTCAAGGGGCGGACAATGAGCAGTTCTTC
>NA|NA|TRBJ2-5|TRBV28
CASSQNRALGETQYF
TGTGCCAGCAGTCAAAACAGGGCCCTGGGGGAGACCCAGTACTTC
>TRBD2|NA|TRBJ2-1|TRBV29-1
CSVKRTSGYNEQFF
TGCAGCGTTAAAAGGACTAGCGGATACAATGAGCAGTTCTTC
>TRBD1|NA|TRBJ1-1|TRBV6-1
CASSEIQGYTEAFF
TGTGCCAGCAGTGAGATACAGGGGTACACTGAAGCTTTCTTT